These 8 T cell receptor beta chains originate from one sample sequenced in a study of shared clonotypes between healthy human individuals. The method was immunoSEQ multiplex PCR; TCRdb's version includes in-frame clones alone and lacks a portion of them. The table shows around 1.6 million clones, with under 99% occurring only once. The specimen was naive CD4+ T cells sorted from blood. Subset here: CD45RA+ positively selected. All receptors come from a man aged 25-45 years in good health.

The chain uses TRBV2 and TRBJ1-3, with TRBD1 matching 7 bases. The V and J ends lost 6 bases and 7 bases, in that order; junction bases with no gene match: 6. The CDR3 is made up of 13 amino acids. Germline assignment: CDR1 SNHLY and CDR2 FYNNEI. DNA for the CDR3: TGTGCCAGCAGGCAGGGGGAATCTAACACCATATATTTT. It translates to CASRQGESNTIYF.

The chain uses TRBV2 and TRBJ2-5; D unresolved. The germline CDR1 and CDR2 sequences are SNHLY and FYNNEI. The ends were cut back, 8 bases at V and 2 bases at J, with 18 bases in the middle. The length of the CDR3 is 15 residues. CDR3 sequence reads: CASRPYSWSQETQYF. The CDR3 bases are TGTGCCAGCCGCCCCTATAGCTGGAGTCAAGAGACCCAGTACTTC. The variable domain in full, with the rest retrieved from reference TRBV2 and TRBJ2-5, is EPEVTQTPSHQVTQMGQEVILRCVPISNHLYFYWYRQILGQKVEFLVSFYNNEISEKSEIFDDQFSVERPDGSNFTLKIRSTKLEDSAMYFCASRPYSWSQETQYFGPGTRLLVL.

The genes are TRBV30 and TRBJ2-7, with TRBD2 matching over 8 bases. Germline values: CDR1 GTSNPN, CDR2 SVGIG (reference sequence). V dropped 4 bases and J dropped 2; count of bases not matched to a gene: 1. The CDR3 runs to 12 residues. The DNA for the CDR3 is TGTGCCTGGATAGCGGGGACCTACGAGCAGTACTTC. Amino acid sequence: CAWIAGTYEQYF.

The V and J genes are TRBV28 and TRBJ2-1, with unresolved D. V was clipped by 2 bases and J by 5 bases, with 13 bases between them. CDR3 size: 15 residues. Germline CDR1 is MDHEN and CDR2 is SYDVKM. CDR3 DNA sequence: TGTGCCAGCAGTTTAGGAACCCTGGTTCACAATGAGCAGTTCTTC. Its translation is CASSLGTLVHNEQFF.

This rearrangement joins TRBV5-4 to TRBJ1-2; D is possibly TRBD1 (5 bases). The V gene lost 1 base and the J gene lost 4 bases, with 14 bases spanning the gap. There are 15 residues in the CDR3. The V gene's germline CDR1 is SGHNT and CDR2 YYREEE (reference sequence). This CDR3 reads CASSLQGLQAYGYTF. In nucleotides, the CDR3 is TGTGCCAGCAGCTTGCAGGGATTGCAGGCCTATGGCTACACCTTC.

This chain links TRBV6-5 with TRBJ1-1; D is perhaps TRBD1 (6 bases). Per the germline V gene, CDR1 is MNHEY and CDR2 is SVGAGI. This CDR3 contains 13 residues. Trimming took 8 bases from V and 5 from J, leaving 15 bases between them. The CDR3 is CASSYGQGTEAFF. CDR3 coding DNA: TGTGCCAGCTCGTACGGGCAGGGGACTGAAGCTTTCTTT.

The genes are TRBV7-6 and TRBJ2-7; TRBD2 aligns across 9 bases. Germline-derived CDR1 and CDR2 are SGHVS and FNYEAQ. The V gene end was trimmed by 5 bases and the J gene end by 2 bases; junction bases not matched to a gene: 16. This CDR3 spans 18 amino acids. This CDR3 reads CASSRAVAGDLIAYEQYF. CDR3 bases: TGTGCCAGCAGCCGGGCGGTAGCGGGAGACCTTATAGCCTACGAGCAGTACTTC. Looking up the rest from reference TRBV7-6 and TRBJ2-7 gives the full variable domain: GAGVSQSPRYKVTKRGQDVALRCDPISGHVSLYWYRQALGQGPEFLTYFNYEAQQDKSGLPNDRFSAERPEGSISTLTIQRTEQRDSAMYRCASSRAVAGDLIAYEQYFGPGTRLTVT.

The chain joins TRBV7-3 to TRBJ2-2; no clear D. V was shortened by 2 bases and J by 0 bases, with 16 bases between the two germline ends. Germline V gives CDR1 SGHTA, CDR2 FQGTGA. This CDR3 comprises 18 residues. The DNA of the CDR3 is TGTGCCAGCAGCTTACTGGGCCGCTCCACTGCGAACACCGGGGAGCTGTTTTTT. Its protein product is CASSLLGRSTANTGELFF.